This TCR beta chain was recovered during a study of blood T cell repertoires in COVID-19. The protocol was immunoSEQ multiplex PCR, while the TCRdb copy is restricted to in-frame clones and leaves out a portion. The sample lists approximately 100,000 clones, over 70% seen once, with 6% to 7% in the top ten. Germline assignment: CDR1 SQVTM and CDR2 ANQGSEA. Germline trimming cut 4 bases from V and 6 bases from J; bases unmatched to any gene: 12. This CDR3 is built from 16 residues. The specimen sequenced was peripheral blood. The chain couples TRBV29-1 to TRBJ2-1; 10 positions agree with TRBD2. This sequence originates from a woman between 45 and 65 years old with acute or convalescent COVID-19. The CDR3 DNA reads TGCAGCGTTGCTTTTAGCGGGGGGCTTCCGGGCAATGAGCAGTTCTTC. Its protein is CSVAFSGGLPGNEQFF.